The 4 T cell receptor beta chains presented below share a single source sample, sequenced in a study of T cell responses to AZD1222 COVID-19 vaccine. Clones were read by immunoSEQ multiplex PCR, and TCRdb kept only the in-frame ones, dropping some. The sample includes around 160,000 clones, around 88% of them seen just once. The specimen was peripheral blood, collected on day 0 of AZD1222 vaccination. The receptors were sampled from an adult in good health.

This clone was seen a handful of times. The J gene is TRBJ2-2, the V gene TRBV6-2 or TRBV6-3, with 9 bases fitting TRBD2. The CDR3 contains 21 residues. V dropped 3 bases and J dropped 0; count of bases not matched to a gene: 17. The germline V gene encodes CDR1 MNHEY and CDR2 SVGEGT. The chain's CDR3 is CASSYLGLSLAGQPNTGELFF. The DNA of the CDR3 is TGTGCCAGCAGTTATTTGGGGTTGTCCCTAGCGGGGCAACCGAACACCGGGGAGCTGTTTTTT.

The chain combines TRBV2 with TRBJ1-2, with D maybe TRBD1 (5 bases). Germline V gene sequence: CDR1 SNHLY, CDR2 FYNNEI. Trimming took 7 bases from V and 8 from J, leaving 20 bases between them. This CDR3 is built from 14 residues. CDR3 bases: TGTGCCAGCACCCCCTCGGGGGTCGGAGAAGGCTACACCTTC. Amino acids: CASTPSGVGEGYTF.

CDR3 nucleotide sequence: TGTGCCAGCTCACGCTCTCCATCCGGAGGGGAGGAAAAACTGTTTTTT. This translates into CASSRSPSGGEEKLFF. This chain uses TRBV18 with TRBJ1-4, with D perhaps TRBD1 (5 bases). V gave up 4 bases and J gave up 8 bases, with 20 bases separating them. This CDR3 is 16 amino acids long. The germline CDR1 and CDR2 sequences are KGHSH and LQKENI.

The J gene is TRBJ2-1, the V gene TRBV9; D may be TRBD1 (5 bases). Germline CDR1 and CDR2: SGDLS and YYNGEE. V was cut by 4 bases and J by 5 bases, with 19 bases left in between. This CDR3 has 16 residues. The DNA of the CDR3 is TGTGCCAGCAGCATAAATCAGGGAACTGGCCACAATGAGCAGTTCTTC. Translated: CASSINQGTGHNEQFF.